This TCR beta chain originates from a study of blood T cell repertoires in COVID-19. The CDR3 consists of 16 residues. V was cut by 4 bases and J by 3 bases, with 18 bases left in between. Per germline, CDR1 SGHTA and CDR2 FQGTGA. Generated by immunoSEQ multiplex PCR, the TCRdb table keeps only in-frame clones and is missing some. The sample lists about 170,000 clones, about four fifths occurring once. The chain joins TRBV7-3 to TRBJ1-2; D might be TRBD1 (6 bases). Input material: peripheral blood. The clonotype comes from a human donor with acute or convalescent COVID-19. The donor label of this sample is uncertain. DNA of the CDR3: TGTGCCAGCAGCTCCCGGGGGGGCCTACTAGACTATGGCTACACCTTC. It translates to CASSSRGGLLDYGYTF.